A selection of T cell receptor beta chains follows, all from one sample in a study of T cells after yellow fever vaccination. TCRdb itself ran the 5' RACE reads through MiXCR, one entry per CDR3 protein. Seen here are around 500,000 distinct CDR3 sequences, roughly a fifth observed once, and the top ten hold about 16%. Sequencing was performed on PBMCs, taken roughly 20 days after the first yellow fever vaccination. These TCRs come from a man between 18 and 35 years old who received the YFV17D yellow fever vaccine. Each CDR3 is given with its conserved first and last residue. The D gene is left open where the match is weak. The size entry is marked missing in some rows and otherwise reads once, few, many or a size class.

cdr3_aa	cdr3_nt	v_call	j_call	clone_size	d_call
CASSGRQGATDTQYF	TGTGCCAGCAGCGGTAGACAGGGGGCGACAGATACGCAGTATTTT	TRBV5-8	TRBJ2-3	.	TRBD1
CASSPPSNTGELFF	TGTGCCAGCTCACCACCGTCGAACACCGGGGAGCTGTTTTTT	TRBV18	TRBJ2-2	.	.
CSVVRGSAGGGADTQYF	TGCAGCGTTGTTCGAGGGTCGGCGGGGGGGGGAGCAGATACGCAGTATTTT	TRBV29-1	TRBJ2-3	.	TRBD2
CASSRDPDNPHTQYF	TGCGCCAGCAGCCGCGATCCGGACAACCCGCATACGCAGTATTTT	TRBV4-3	TRBJ2-3	few	.
CASSYLPGQGGTEAFF	TGTGCCAGCAGTTACCTACCGGGACAGGGAGGCACTGAAGCTTTCTTT	TRBV6-5	TRBJ1-1	.	TRBD1
CASSLFSGGDIQYF	TGTGCCAGCAGCTTGTTTAGCGGGGGTGACATTCAGTACTTC	TRBV5-5	TRBJ2-4	.	TRBD2
CSARTSGGQEQYF	TGCAGTGCCCGGACTAGCGGGGGGCAAGAGCAGTACTTC	TRBV20-1	TRBJ2-7	few	TRBD2
CATRIQGFPTGELFF	TGTGCCACCAGAATACAGGGGTTCCCCACCGGGGAGCTGTTTTTT	TRBV15	TRBJ2-2	many	TRBD1
CATSSNRGTGELFF	TGTGCCACCAGCAGCAACAGGGGCACCGGGGAGCTGTTTTTT	TRBV15	TRBJ2-2	few	TRBD1
CASSLIRDSDNEQFF	TGCGCCAGCAGCTTAATCCGGGACAGTGACAATGAGCAGTTCTTC	TRBV5-1	TRBJ2-1	few	TRBD1
CASASPASSYNEQFF	TGTGCTAGTGCCTCCCCCGCTAGCTCCTACAATGAGCAGTTCTTC	TRBV12-5	TRBJ2-1	few	.
CAWSAGQGSDTQYF	TGTGCCTGGAGTGCTGGACAGGGGTCGGATACGCAGTATTTT	TRBV30	TRBJ2-3	few	TRBD1
CASSPFSGSTSTDTQYF	TGTGCCAGCTCACCATTTAGCGGGTCGACTAGCACAGATACGCAGTATTTT	TRBV18	TRBJ2-3	.	TRBD2
CSVEGQGRVGYTF	TGCAGCGTTGAAGGGCAGGGCCGTGTGGGCTACACCTTC	TRBV29-1	TRBJ1-2	few	.
CASSFAPSPLHF	TGTGCCAGCAGCTTCGCACCTTCACCCCTCCACTTT	TRBV7-6	TRBJ1-6	.	.
CASRRDLNFYNEQFF	TGTGCCAGCAGACGGGACTTGAATTTCTACAATGAGCAGTTCTTC	TRBV6-1	TRBJ2-1	few	.
CASTPGVGLAGTDTQYF	TGTGCCAGCACCCCCGGGGTCGGGCTAGCGGGTACAGATACGCAGTATTTT	TRBV27	TRBJ2-3	.	TRBD2
CASSFRYAARTDTQYF	TGTGCCAGCAGTTTCCGGTACGCCGCCCGCACAGATACGCAGTATTTT	TRBV12-3/TRBV12-4	TRBJ2-3	.	.